The 22 T cell receptor beta chains below were found in one sample sequenced in a study of identical twins. TCRdb ran MiXCR on the 5' RACE reads and lists one entry per CDR3 protein. Of 1.5 million to 2 million distinct CDR3 sequences listed, under 35% were seen once; the top ten hold about 0.3%. Sequencing used cord blood. The receptor source for this set is a newborn girl in good health.

In the case of this clonotype: Since a much larger clone is just one base distant, this may be a read error. This chain joins TRBV29-1 and TRBJ2-7; D may correspond to TRBD1 or TRBD2 (5 bases each). Germline V CDR1 and CDR2: SQVTM, ANQGSEA. The V and J ends lost 8 bases and 1 base respectively, with 12 bases between them. This CDR3 has 12 residues. Here the CDR3 reads CSSDSGSYEQYF. The CDR3 DNA sequence: TGCAGCTCCGACAGCGGTTCCTACGAGCAGTACTTC.

The chain uses TRBV27 and TRBJ2-5; 9 nucleotides align to TRBD2. The DNA end lines up better with TRBJ2-7; the J call may be wrong. Germline CDR1 is MNHEY and CDR2 is SMNVEV (reference sequence). The CDR3 has 16 residues. The CDR3 DNA sequence: TGTGCCAGCAGTTCCCCCCTTTTGCGGGGGGGCTACGAGCAGTACTTC. Translated: CASSSPLLRGGYEQYF.

The chain couples TRBV5-1 to TRBJ2-7; 10 bases align to TRBD1. Unmatched junction bases numbered 9, after V lost 0 bases and J lost 3 bases. The CDR3 covers 17 residues. The V gene's germline CDR1 is SGHRS and CDR2 YFSETQ. Here the CDR3 DNA reads TGCGCCAGCAGCTTGGTTTCCGGGACAGGGGACCTCTACGAGCAGTACTTC. Protein: CASSLVSGTGDLYEQYF.

The J gene is TRBJ2-2, the V gene TRBV28; 8 bases are a match to TRBD1. V dropped 3 bases and J dropped 6; count of bases not matched to a gene: 6. CDR3 length equals 15 residues. Germline V gene sequence: CDR1 MDHEN, CDR2 SYDVKM. The CDR3 loop is CASSFRDRQAGELFF. CDR3 nucleotides: TGTGCCAGCAGTTTCCGGGACAGGCAGGCCGGGGAGCTGTTTTTT.

This chain connects TRBV5-1 to TRBJ2-2, with 11 nucleotides matching TRBD1. The CDR3 extends over 16 amino acids. Germline V gene sequence: CDR1 SGHRS, CDR2 YFSETQ. Trimming removed 3 bases from V and 5 bases from J; junction bases left unmatched: 6. Written as DNA, the CDR3 is TGCGCCAGCAGCTCCGGGGACAGGGGGAGAACCGGGGAGCTGTTTTTT. As protein: CASSSGDRGRTGELFF.

Comment on this clonotype: The junction shows a germline mismatch at one end, possibly a read error. The chain couples TRBV7-7 to TRBJ2-1, with 8 bases matching TRBD2. The germline gives CDR1 SSHAT, CDR2 FNYEAQ (reference sequence). CDR3 length equals 18 residues. The CDR3 region is CASSPTLPGRAYSNEQFF. The DNA of the CDR3 is TGTGCTAGCAGCCCCACCCTTCCCGGGAGGGCCTATTCGAATGAGCAGTTCTTC.

This clonotype was seen only a few times. J is TRBJ2-1 and V is TRBV9; the match to TRBD2 covers 13 bases. The CDR3 spans 19 residues. Trimming at V came to 0 bases and at J to 9 bases, leaving 15 bases not matched to a gene. CDR1 is SGDLS, CDR2 YYNGEE, per germline. This CDR3 is CASSVGKLAGGPIQGEQFF. The CDR3 nucleotides read TGTGCCAGCAGCGTAGGAAAACTAGCGGGAGGGCCTATACAGGGTGAGCAGTTCTTC.

CDR3 residues: CAWSGYRGLNYGYTF. The CDR3 DNA is TGTGCCTGGAGTGGATACAGGGGGCTAAACTATGGCTACACCTTC. The J gene is TRBJ1-2, the V gene TRBV30; TRBD1 matches 9 bases. The CDR3 contains 15 residues. The ends lost 1 base at V and 2 bases at J; junction bases unmatched: 5. Per the germline V gene, CDR1 is GTSNPN and CDR2 is SVGIG (reference sequence).

V is TRBV7-9 and J is TRBJ2-5; 11 nucleotides line up with TRBD2. The germline V gene has CDR1 SEHNR and CDR2 FQNEAQ (reference sequence). The junction had 7 bases not matched to a gene; V was cut back by 5 bases and J by 2 bases. This CDR3 is 16 amino acids long. CDR3 in DNA: TGTGCCAGCAGCCCGGCTAGCGGGAGGCTTCAAGAGACCCAGTACTTC. It is translated as CASSPASGRLQETQYF.

The chain joins TRBV11-2 to TRBJ1-1; weak D call: TRBD1 (5 bases). Trimming shortened V by 4 bases and J by 5 bases, and 14 bases separated the two germline ends. The CDR3 runs 14 residues. Germline V lookup: CDR1 SGHAT, CDR2 FQNNGV. The CDR3 loop reads CASSSMGGRTEAFF. CDR3 bases: TGTGCCAGCAGCTCGATGGGGGGTAGGACTGAAGCTTTCTTT.

This chain joins TRBV11-2 and TRBJ2-4, with D perhaps given as TRBD1 or TRBD2 (7 bases each). V lost 5 bases and J lost 7, with 15 bases in between. The CDR3 runs to 14 residues. Germline CDR1 and CDR2: SGHAT and FQNNGV. This CDR3 reads CASSDGRGQNIQYF. CDR3 nucleotide sequence: TGTGCCAGCAGCGATGGGAGGGGGCAGAACATTCAGTACTTC.

The table lists this clonotype with a few counts. DNA of the CDR3: TGTGCCAATTACCTCCATCGGACTAGCGGACCTAGCACAGATACGCAGTATTTT. Translating it yields CANYLHRTSGPSTDTQYF. The chain employs TRBV19 and TRBJ2-3, with 10 bases aligning to TRBD2. Trimming cost V 10 bases and J 0 bases; bases outside gene matches: 16. CDR3 length: 18 amino acids. Germline values: CDR1 LNHDA, CDR2 SQIVND (reference sequence).

The V and J genes are TRBV20-1 and TRBJ2-6, with D perhaps given as TRBD1 or TRBD2 (5 bases each). V lost 0 bases to trimming and J lost 4 bases, with 13 bases between them. The CDR3 runs to 16 residues. From germline, CDR1 is DFQATT and CDR2 SNEGSKA (reference sequence). The CDR3 reads CSAREGTGPGANVLTF. The CDR3 nucleotides read TGCAGTGCTAGAGAAGGGACCGGACCCGGGGCCAACGTCCTGACTTTC.

The V and J genes are TRBV12-3 or TRBV12-4 and TRBJ1-2; D gene unclear. V was clipped by 8 bases and J by 7 bases, with 11 bases between them. The CDR3 spans 11 residues. Here the CDR3 DNA reads TGTGCCAGCTCAAAGTGGGGTGGCTACACCTTC. Its translation: CASSKWGGYTF.

This clonotype was observed a handful of times. An end of the junction differs from the germline gene, which may be a read error. The chain recombines TRBV3-1 with TRBJ2-1; D gene uncertain. This CDR3 has 11 amino acids. Germline V CDR1 and CDR2: LGHDT, YNNKEL (reference sequence). CDR3 bases: TGTGCCGGCAGCCTAGGGAATGAGCAGTTCTTC. Translation: CAGSLGNEQFF.

This chain connects TRBV12-3 or TRBV12-4 to TRBJ2-7, with TRBD2 matching 13 bases. J lost 6 bases, V lost 1 base, and 9 bases had no gene match. The CDR3 spans 17 residues. The CDR3 loop reads CASSLDTTSGRAIEQYF. As DNA, the CDR3 is TGTGCCAGCAGTTTAGATACTACTAGCGGGAGGGCCATCGAGCAGTACTTC.

This rearrangement joins TRBV2 to TRBJ2-4; D is unresolved. V lost 0 bases to trimming and J lost 2 bases, with 8 bases between them. Per germline, CDR1 SNHLY and CDR2 FYNNEI. The CDR3 has 15 residues. CDR3 bases: TGTGCCAGCAGTGAAGCGCCAGATCCCAAAAACATTCAGTACTTC. Translation: CASSEAPDPKNIQYF.

The chain joins TRBV4-1 to TRBJ2-7; TRBD1 is a possible D gene (5 bases). V dropped 5 bases and J dropped 5 bases, with 13 bases sitting between them. This CDR3 has 13 residues. CDR1 is MGHRA and CDR2 is YSYEKL in the germline V gene. CDR3 region: CASSKPQGNEQYF. Here the CDR3 DNA reads TGCGCCAGCAGCAAACCTCAGGGTAACGAGCAGTACTTC.

This chain connects TRBV6-2 or TRBV6-3 to TRBJ1-5; 9 bases match TRBD1. CDR1 and CDR2 from the germline V gene are MNHEY and SVGEGT. The CDR3 totals 15 residues. V lost 6 bases, J lost 2 bases, and 5 bases stayed unmatched. The CDR3 coding sequence is TGTGCCAGCAGGGGGACAGGGATGGGCAATCAGCCCCAGCATTTT. Translation: CASRGTGMGNQPQHF.

This clonotype has a handful of counts. The chain links TRBV6-5 to TRBJ1-5; tentatively, D is TRBD1 (5 bases). This CDR3 contains 14 residues. Germline V gives CDR1 MNHEY, CDR2 SVGAGI. Trimming cost V 0 bases and J 6 bases, with 9 bases left between them. In nucleotides, the CDR3 is TGTGCCAGCAGTTACTCGGCAGGGAGTCAGCCCCAGCATTTT. It yields the protein CASSYSAGSQPQHF.

J is TRBJ2-3 and V is TRBV20-1; 10 bases line up with TRBD1. Germline CDR1 reads DFQATT; CDR2 reads SNEGSKA (reference sequence). The CDR3 covers 14 residues. Trimming removed 1 base from V and 5 bases from J; junction bases left unmatched: 3. The CDR3 DNA sequence: TGCAGTGCTAGAGGGGGGACAGGGGTAGATACGCAGTATTTT. It specifies CSARGGTGVDTQYF.

J is TRBJ2-1 and V is TRBV27; weak D call: TRBD2 (6 bases). Germline CDR1 is MNHEY and CDR2 is SMNVEV (reference sequence). Between the trimmed V and J ends, which lost 10 bases and 6 bases, there was a span of 19 bases. The CDR3 covers 14 residues. The CDR3 spells CATSLPGAGNEQFF. CDR3 DNA: TGTGCCACCTCGTTACCGGGAGCGGGCAATGAGCAGTTCTTC.